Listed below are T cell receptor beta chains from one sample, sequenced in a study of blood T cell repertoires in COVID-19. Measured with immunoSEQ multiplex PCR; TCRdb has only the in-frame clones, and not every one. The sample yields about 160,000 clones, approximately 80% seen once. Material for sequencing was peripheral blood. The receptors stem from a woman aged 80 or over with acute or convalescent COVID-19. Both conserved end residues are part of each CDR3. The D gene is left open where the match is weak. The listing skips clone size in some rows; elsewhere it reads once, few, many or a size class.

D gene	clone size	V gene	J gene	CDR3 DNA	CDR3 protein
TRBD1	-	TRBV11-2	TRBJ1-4	TGTGCCAGCAGCTCTCCGGGACAGGGTGGGAAACTGTTTTTT	CASSSPGQGGKLFF
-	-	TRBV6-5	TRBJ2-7	TGTGCCAGCCAGACGGCGGGCGAGCAGTACTTC	CASQTAGEQYF
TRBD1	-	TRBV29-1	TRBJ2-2	TGCAGCGTAGTTTCCGGGACAGGGATGGACACCGGGGAGCTGTTTTTT	CSVVSGTGMDTGELFF
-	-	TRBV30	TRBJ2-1	TGTGCCTGGAGTGTTCGATCCTATGAGGATAATGAGCAGTTCTTC	CAWSVRSYEDNEQFF
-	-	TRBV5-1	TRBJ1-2	TGCGCCAGCAGCTTGTCACGGGGGGACGGCTATGGCTACACCTTC	CASSLSRGDGYGYTF
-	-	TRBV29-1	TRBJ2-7	TGCAGCGTTGAAGGAGGAGGCTACGAGCAGTACTTC	CSVEGGGYEQYF
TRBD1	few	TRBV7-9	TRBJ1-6	TGTGCCAGCAATAAGGACAGGGGAAATTCACCCCTCCACTTT	CASNKDRGNSPLHF
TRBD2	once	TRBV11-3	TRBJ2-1	TGTGCCAGCAACTCCCCAGCTAGCGGGGGCAAGCAGTTCTTC	CASNSPASGGKQFF
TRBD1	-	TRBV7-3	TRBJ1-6	TGTGCCAGCAGCTTCGACAGGGCGGATAATTCACCCCTCCACTTT	CASSFDRADNSPLHF
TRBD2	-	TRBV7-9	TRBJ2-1	TGTGCCAGCAGCTTATTTGTGGTCGGGGGGACGTCCTACAATGAGCAGTTCTTC	CASSLFVVGGTSYNEQFF
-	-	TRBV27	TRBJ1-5	TGTGCCAGCAGCCCCTCGTCGGGTGGGTTCGGGAGCTATAGCAATCAGCCCCAGCATTTT	CASSPSSGGFGSYSNQPQHF
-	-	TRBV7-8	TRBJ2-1	TGTGCCAGCAGCCCCATGCGGGTCGTGGCGGGGAATGAGCAGTTCTTC	CASSPMRVVAGNEQFF
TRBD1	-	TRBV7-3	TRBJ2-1	TGTGCCAGCAGCTCCACCGGGACAGGGAACAATGAGCAGTTCTTC	CASSSTGTGNNEQFF
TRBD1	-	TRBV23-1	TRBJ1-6	TGCGCCAGCATAAAACCCGGGACAGGCAATTCACCCCTCCACTTT	CASIKPGTGNSPLHF
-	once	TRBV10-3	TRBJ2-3	TGTGCCACCACCCTAGGACAAGCTAGCACAGATACGCAGTATTTT	CATTLGQASTDTQYF
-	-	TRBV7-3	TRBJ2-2	TGTGCCAGCAGCTTAGCGACCGGGGAGCTGTTTTTT	CASSLATGELFF
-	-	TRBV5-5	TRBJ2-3	TGTGCCAGCAGCTTTTGGGAGAGCACAGATACGCAGTATTTT	CASSFWESTDTQYF
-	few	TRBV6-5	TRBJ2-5	TGTGCCAGCCGTAACCCCGGGAGCCAAGAGACCCAGTACTTC	CASRNPGSQETQYF
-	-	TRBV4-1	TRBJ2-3	TGCGCCAGCAGCCAAGACTGGGGAACGGAGGGCCGTAGAGATACGCAGTATTTT	CASSQDWGTEGRRDTQYF
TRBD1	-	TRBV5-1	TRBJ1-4	TGCGCCAGCAGCTTGGTGGAGGGGGCTTATGAAAAACTGTTTTTT	CASSLVEGAYEKLFF
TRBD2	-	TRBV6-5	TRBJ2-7	TGTGCCAGCAGCATTAGCGGGAGTAATCCCTACGAGCAGTACTTC	CASSISGSNPYEQYF
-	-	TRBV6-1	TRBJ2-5	TGTGCCAGCAGTGATGCTTCTACGACCCAGTACTTC	CASSDASTTQYF
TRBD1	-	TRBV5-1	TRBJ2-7	TGCGCCAGCAGCTTGTCGGGACAGAGAGCCTACGAGCAGTACTTC	CASSLSGQRAYEQYF
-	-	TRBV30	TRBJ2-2	TGTGCCTCCCTCAAGGGGGGGGCGCATAAGAACACCGGGGAGCTGTTTTTT	CASLKGGAHKNTGELFF